Only a few counts were recorded for the clone carrying this T cell receptor (beta chain). Germline V gene sequence: CDR1 MNHEY, CDR2 SVGAGI. Trimming removed 5 bases from V and 0 bases from J; junction bases left unmatched: 3. The CDR3 extends over 15 amino acids. Libraries were prepared by immunoSEQ multiplex PCR; TCRdb keeps only in-frame clonotypes and omits some of them. Here the sample spans a few hundred thousand clones, approximately 82% being singletons. The data were taken from a study of blood T cell repertoires in COVID-19. In the study overall: In each case, the material was cDNA or gDNA derived from T cells, B-cell-depleted T cells, or PBMCs.

Specimen: peripheral blood. The source is a woman of 80 years or more with acute or convalescent COVID-19. The chain recombines TRBV6-5 with TRBJ2-1, with 8 bases aligning to TRBD2. The chain's CDR3 is CASSPGRGSYNEQFF. CDR3 sequence (DNA): TGTGCCAGCAGTCCCGGGAGGGGCTCCTACAATGAGCAGTTCTTC.